These 4 T cell receptor beta chains share one sample of origin, sequenced in a study of blood T cell repertoires in COVID-19. Data came from immunoSEQ multiplex PCR; TCRdb stores just in-frame clones and leaves some out. The table records about 310,000 clones, around 90% of them present only once. The sequenced sample was PBMCs or T cells enriched from blood (not recorded which). These receptors all come from a man aged 55-75 years who had recovered from COVID-19.

The V call is TRBV28, the J call TRBJ2-3; 13 positions agree with TRBD2. Looked up from germline, CDR1 is MDHEN and CDR2 is SYDVKM. The trim removed 4 bases at V and 3 bases at J, leaving 7 bases unmatched. The CDR3 covers 17 residues. CDR3 sequence reads: CASSSPGTSGTTDTQYF. The CDR3 DNA follows: TGTGCCAGCAGTTCCCCCGGGACTAGCGGGACTACAGATACGCAGTATTTT.

The chain recombines TRBV7-9 with TRBJ2-7, with D tentatively TRBD2 (5 bases). The CDR3 sequence is 12 residues long. V lost 10 bases to trimming and J lost 4 bases, with 14 bases between them. Germline V gene lookup returns CDR1 SEHNR and CDR2 FQNEAQ (reference sequence). This CDR3 reads CAIRFGEYEQYF. CDR3 sequence (DNA): TGTGCCATCCGGTTCGGGGAATACGAGCAGTACTTC.

The rearrangement joins TRBV24-1 to TRBJ2-2, with TRBD2 matching 7 bases. The germline V gene encodes CDR1 KGHDR and CDR2 SFDVKD. With V trimmed by 9 bases and J by 2 bases, 2 bases remained unmatched. The CDR3 is 13 residues long. CDR3: CATERGNTGELFF. As DNA, the CDR3 is TGTGCCACCGAGCGGGGCAACACCGGGGAGCTGTTTTTT.

The table lists this clone with a count of one. This sequence joins TRBV28 and TRBJ2-3; 7 nucleotides match TRBD2. Germline assignment: CDR1 MDHEN and CDR2 SYDVKM. The CDR3 totals 14 residues. The J segment lost 4 bases and the V segment lost 6 bases, leaving 7 bases of the junction unmatched. The CDR3 spells CASREAGLADTQYF. The CDR3 coding sequence is TGTGCCAGCAGAGAAGCGGGACTCGCAGATACGCAGTATTTT.